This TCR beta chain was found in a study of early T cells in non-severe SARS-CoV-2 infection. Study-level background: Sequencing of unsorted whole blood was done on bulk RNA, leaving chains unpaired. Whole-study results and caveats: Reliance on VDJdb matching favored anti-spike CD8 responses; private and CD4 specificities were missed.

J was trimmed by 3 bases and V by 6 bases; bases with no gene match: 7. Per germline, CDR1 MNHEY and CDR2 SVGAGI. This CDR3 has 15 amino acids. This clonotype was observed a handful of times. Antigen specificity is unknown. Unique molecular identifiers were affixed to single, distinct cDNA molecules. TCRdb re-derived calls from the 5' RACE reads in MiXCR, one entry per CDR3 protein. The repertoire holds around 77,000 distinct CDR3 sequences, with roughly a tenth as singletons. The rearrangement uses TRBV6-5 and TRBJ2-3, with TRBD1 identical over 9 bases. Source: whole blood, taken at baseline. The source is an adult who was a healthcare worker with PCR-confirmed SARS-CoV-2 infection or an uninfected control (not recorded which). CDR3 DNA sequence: TGTGCCAGCAGAACAGGACAGGGGCGAACAGATACGCAGTATTTT. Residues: CASRTGQGRTDTQYF.